This T cell receptor (beta chain) is from a study of blood T cell repertoires in COVID-19. Study overall: In each case, the material was cDNA or gDNA derived from T cells, B-cell-depleted T cells, or PBMCs.

This clone occurred a few times. Trimming shortened V by 1 base and J by 0 bases, and 10 bases separated the two germline ends. CDR3 length: 16 residues. Germline V gene lookup returns CDR1 SGHAT and CDR2 FQNNGV. Original data processing: It was from reference gene primer amplification that nucleated cell counts were estimated. Repertoires were generated with immunoSEQ multiplex PCR, while TCRdb's copy carries only in-frame clones and drops some. D and trimming were read from the DNA, whereas the V and J calls and clone size are those reported in that table. The sample lists approximately 100,000 clones, around 87% occurring once.

The gene calls are TRBV11-2 and TRBJ2-1; weak D call: TRBD1 (5 bases). What was sequenced was peripheral blood. The receptor was isolated from a woman aged 80 or older with acute or convalescent COVID-19. The DNA of the CDR3 is TGTGCCAGCAGCTTAGGCGTTCAGGGCTCCTACAATGAGCAGTTCTTC. Translation gives CASSLGVQGSYNEQFF.